This TCR beta chain was recorded in a study of response to subunit inactivated influenza vaccine. One entry per CDR3 protein results from TCRdb running MiXCR on the RT-PCR reads. The sample includes 800,000 or so distinct CDR3 sequences, 21% of them seen just once. Points from the study as a whole: Authors suggested that a seasonal influenza vaccination recruits few new T cells each time.

In regard to this clonotype: Its antigen is not identified.

This material consisted of PBMCs from blood, taken roughly 5 days after vaccination. The source is a man aged 45-65 years who received an inactivated influenza vaccine.

The CDR3 reads CASSFDGQFTGELFF. The CDR3 coding sequence is TGTGCCAGCAGCTTCGACGGACAGTTCACCGGGGAGCTGTTTTTT. This chain links TRBV7-9 with TRBJ2-2, with D tentatively TRBD1 (6 bases). Germline loops: CDR1 SEHNR, CDR2 FQNEAQ (reference sequence). Trimming took off 3 bases at V and 4 bases at J, with 12 bases between the two ends. This CDR3 region has 15 residues.